This is a list of T cell receptor beta chains from one sample in a study of cytotoxic CD8 clonotypes in ibrutinib-treated CLL. The method was immunoSEQ multiplex PCR; TCRdb's version includes in-frame clones alone and lacks a portion of them. Of 250,000 or so clones in the sample, 70% were seen once. Material: PBMCs, obtained after 24 months of ibrutinib treatment. The receptors stem from a human donor with chronic lymphocytic leukemia. The CDR3 runs from the conserved cysteine through the conserved F or W. Each record gives: CDR3 length, D gene, V gene, clone size, J gene, CDR3 DNA, CDR3 protein. D genes are given only for firm matches. Clone size is given for some rows only: seen once, a few or many times, or a class if the clone is expanded.

>14|TRBD1|TRBV9|-|TRBJ2-7
TGTGCCAGCAGCGTAGAACAGGGGGCTTCCGAGCAGTACTTC
CASSVEQGASEQYF
>15|-|TRBV7-9|few|TRBJ2-1
TGTGCCAGCAGCTTAGGAATGGGGGGAAAGGTTGAGCAGTTCTTC
CASSLGMGGKVEQFF
>15|TRBD1|TRBV28|once|TRBJ2-7
TGTGCCAGCAGGGACACGGGACAGGGACTTTACGAGCAGTACTTC
CASRDTGQGLYEQYF
>14|TRBD2|TRBV6-6|few|TRBJ2-7
TGTGCCTGCCGAAGGACTAGCGACTCCTACGAGCAGTACTTC
CACRRTSDSYEQYF
>14|-|TRBV27|few|TRBJ1-1
TGTGCCAGCAAGGGCGGCTCGGAGAACACTGAAGCTTTCTTT
CASKGGSENTEAFF
>12|-|TRBV6-5|-|TRBJ2-5
TGTGCCACCTCGGGCCCTACGGAGACCCAGTACTTC
CATSGPTETQYF
>17|-|TRBV11-2|few|TRBJ2-6
TGTGCCAGCAGCCAAGGACACGGTGGGGTTGGGGCCAACGTCCTGACTTTC
CASSQGHGGVGANVLTF
>14|-|TRBV11-1|-|TRBJ2-6
TGTGCCAGCAGCTTAGTCTCCGGGGCCAACGTCCTGACTTTC
CASSLVSGANVLTF
>15|TRBD2|TRBV4-2|-|TRBJ2-3
TGTGCCAGCAGCCAAGATGCGGGAGCTGTCGATACGCAGTATTTT
CASSQDAGAVDTQYF
>18|TRBD2|TRBV27|-|TRBJ2-3
TGTGCCAGCAGTCCCCGGGTTCGGGCTAGCGGGATTTCAGATACGCAGTATTTT
CASSPRVRASGISDTQYF
>10|-|TRBV2|-|TRBJ2-7
TGTGCCAGCAGTGCCCCCGGGCAGTACTTC
CASSAPGQYF
>16|TRBD2|TRBV18|-|TRBJ2-1
TGTGCCAGCTCACAAGGACTAGCGGGAGAAGGGTTCGAGCAGTTCTTC
CASSQGLAGEGFEQFF
>18|TRBD1|TRBV27|once|TRBJ1-2
TGTGCCAGCAGTTTATCGCCGGGACAGGGGAAGGCTAACTATGGCTACACCTTC
CASSLSPGQGKANYGYTF
>13|-|TRBV7-9|once|TRBJ2-5
TGTGCCAGCAGCTTTCCGCCGGCAGAGACCCAGTACTTC
CASSFPPAETQYF
>15|TRBD1|TRBV19|-|TRBJ1-2
TGTGCCAGTAGTATCAGGGGGCCAGGAACGAATGGCTACACCTTC
CASSIRGPGTNGYTF
>15|TRBD2|TRBV12-5|-|TRBJ2-2
TGTGCTAGTGGTCTAGGACTAGCGGACACCGGGGAGCTGTTTTTT
CASGLGLADTGELFF
>14|-|TRBV6-5|few|TRBJ1-1
TGTGCCAGCAGTTCGGCTTATCAGGAATCTGAAGCTTTCTTT
CASSSAYQESEAFF
>16|TRBD1|TRBV11-3|-|TRBJ2-3
TGTGCCAGCAGCTTTGGGACAGAAGGGCGTTCAGATACGCAGTATTTT
CASSFGTEGRSDTQYF
>15|TRBD1|TRBV7-9|-|TRBJ2-7
TGTGCCAGCAGCCCGCCTCGGGACAGCCCCTACGAGCAGTACTTC
CASSPPRDSPYEQYF
>13|TRBD1|TRBV7-9|-|TRBJ1-2
TGTGCCAGCGGGGACAGTAACGCTTATGGCTACACCTTC
CASGDSNAYGYTF
>14|-|TRBV6-5|-|TRBJ2-3
TGTGCCAGCAGACGCGGGTCTTACACAGATACGCAGTATTTT
CASRRGSYTDTQYF
>17|-|TRBV27|-|TRBJ2-1
TGTGCCAGCAGTCCAGACCGCGATCCCTTCTCCTACAATGAGCAGTTCTTC
CASSPDRDPFSYNEQFF
>15|-|TRBV7-3|once|TRBJ2-3
TGTGCCAGCAGCTTAACCCCGTTGGGTGCGAATACGCAGTATTTT
CASSLTPLGANTQYF
>13|-|TRBV5-1|-|TRBJ2-7
TGCGCCAGCAGTCTTGCTACAGCCTACGAGCAGTACTTC
CASSLATAYEQYF
>16|TRBD2|TRBV5-1|-|TRBJ2-5
TGCGCCAGCAGCTTAGGACTAGCGGGAGGACTTGAGACCCAGTACTTC
CASSLGLAGGLETQYF
>12|-|TRBV28|-|TRBJ1-2
TGTGCCACCAAAGACAGGAGGTATGGCTACACCTTC
CATKDRRYGYTF
>19|-|TRBV28|-|TRBJ2-7
TGTGCCAGCAGTTCCCTCTGGGGCAGGGGTCCGTCAAGCTCCTACGAGCAGTACTTC
CASSSLWGRGPSSSYEQYF
>13|-|TRBV6-6|-|TRBJ2-1
TGTGCCAGCAGTTACTCGAATGGTGGTGAGCAGTTCTTC
CASSYSNGGEQFF
>15|-|TRBV7-2|-|TRBJ2-3
TGTGCCAGCAGCCTCCGGGACTTCGAAACGGATACGCAGTATTTT
CASSLRDFETDTQYF
>16|TRBD2|TRBV19|-|TRBJ2-1
TGTGCCAGTAGTAGGGGGACTAGCGGGGTGTACAATGAGCAGTTCTTC
CASSRGTSGVYNEQFF
>14|TRBD2|TRBV14|-|TRBJ2-5
TGTGCCAGCAGCCAAGCGGGACTAGCGGGCAAGAGCGACTTC
CASSQAGLAGKSDF
>17|-|TRBV27|-|TRBJ2-4
TGTGCCAGCAGTTCTGGGTTGTCGGCGGGAGCCAAAAACATTCAGTACTTC
CASSSGLSAGAKNIQYF
>13|-|TRBV9|-|TRBJ2-7
TGTGCCAGCAGCGTAGCTGAGGGGTACGAGCAGTACTTC
CASSVAEGYEQYF
>11|-|TRBV20-1|-|TRBJ2-7
TGCAGTGCTACTCTAGGGCCCGAGCAGTACTTC
CSATLGPEQYF
>21|TRBD2|TRBV4-1|-|TRBJ2-2
TGCGCCAGCAGCCTTCCCCAGGGAACTAGCGGGAGGGCCTGGAGCACCGGGGAGCTGTTTTTT
CASSLPQGTSGRAWSTGELFF
>16|TRBD2|TRBV19|-|TRBJ2-7
TGTGCCAGTAGTATAGATTCAGGGACTAGCGGCTACGAGCAGTACTTC
CASSIDSGTSGYEQYF
>15|TRBD2|TRBV7-2|-|TRBJ2-1
TGTGCCAGCAGCCTTACTAGCGGGGCCTACAATGAGCAGTTCTTC
CASSLTSGAYNEQFF
>15|TRBD1|TRBV28|once|TRBJ1-3
TGTGCCAGCAGTTCGGGACAGCACTCTGGAAACACCATATATTTT
CASSSGQHSGNTIYF
>15|-|TRBV4-3|-|TRBJ2-7
TGCGCCAGCAGCCAAGGTGCTGGACTTATCTACGAGCAGTACTTC
CASSQGAGLIYEQYF
>15|TRBD1|TRBV28|-|TRBJ2-7
TGTGCCAGCAGTTTGGGACAGGGTTGGTTCTACGAGCAGTACTTC
CASSLGQGWFYEQYF
>15|-|TRBV28|once|TRBJ1-5
TGTGCCAGCAGTTTACCCCGGTCGTTTTCGTTGTCCCAGCATTTT
CASSLPRSFSLSQHF
>15|-|TRBV18|-|TRBJ1-2
TGTGCCAGCTCACCACGGAGGGATCTCATCTATGGCTACACCTTC
CASSPRRDLIYGYTF
>14|TRBD2|TRBV7-2|-|TRBJ2-7
TGTGCCAGCAGCCCCAGCGGGAAGGGGTACGAGCAGTACTTC
CASSPSGKGYEQYF
>15|TRBD2|TRBV4-3|-|TRBJ2-7
TGCGCCAGCAGCCAAGAGATAGGGGCGGGAGACGAGCAGTACTTC
CASSQEIGAGDEQYF
>13|-|TRBV27|-|TRBJ1-5
TGTGCCAGCAGTTTATCGGTTGGTCAGCCCCAGCATTTT
CASSLSVGQPQHF
>18|TRBD1|TRBV2|few|TRBJ2-5
TGTGCCAGCAGTGAAGAGAGGTATGGAGGACAGGCCCAAGAGACCCAGTACTTC
CASSEERYGGQAQETQYF
>15|-|TRBV28|-|TRBJ1-2
TGTGCCAGCAGTTTAGGGCGGGCGGGGCGCTATGGCTACACCTTC
CASSLGRAGRYGYTF
>15|-|TRBV18|few|TRBJ1-2
TGTGCCAGCTCACCGGGAGGGGCATTATACTATGGCTACACCTTC
CASSPGGALYYGYTF
>13|-|TRBV9|-|TRBJ2-7
TGTGCCAGTTCACCGTCGGGTCTCTACGAGCAGTACTTC
CASSPSGLYEQYF